The 18 T cell receptor beta chains below come from one sample, sequenced in a study of technical replicates of blood from a handful of donors. Clones were read by immunoSEQ multiplex PCR, and TCRdb kept only the in-frame ones, dropping some. Here the sample spans 83,000 or so clones, more than 80% being singletons. Sequenced material: T cells isolated from PBMCs. Receptors originate from a human donor in good health.

This chain links TRBV27 with TRBJ1-6; 7 nucleotides match TRBD1. V was clipped by 8 bases and J by 4 bases; unmatched bases: 8. The germline CDR1 and CDR2 sequences are MNHEY and SMNVEV (reference sequence). The CDR3 is 15 amino acids. CDR3 in amino acids: CASRNGQAYNSPLHF. In DNA, the CDR3 is TGTGCCAGCCGAAATGGACAGGCTTATAATTCACCCCTCCACTTT.

V gene TRBV5-1 combines with J gene TRBJ1-4; 8 bases agree with TRBD1. Germline V gene lookup returns CDR1 SGHRS and CDR2 YFSETQ. The CDR3 sequence is 13 residues long. V lost 7 bases, J lost 8 bases, and 7 bases stayed unmatched. Written as DNA, the CDR3 is TGCGCCAGCCAAGGACAGGGAGGGGAAAAACTGTTTTTT. It yields the protein CASQGQGGEKLFF.

This clone was seen only a few times. This sequence joins TRBV10-2 and TRBJ1-1; 8 bases line up with TRBD1. With 6 bases clipped from V and 4 bases from J, the junction kept 10 bases outside the gene matches. This CDR3 region has 15 residues. Germline-derived CDR1 and CDR2 are WSHSY and SAAADI. For the CDR3, the DNA is TGCGCCAGCAGATCGACAGGGGAGGGGAGCACTGAAGCTTTCTTT. It translates to CASRSTGEGSTEAFF.

The chain links TRBV10-3 to TRBJ2-2; 11 bases are a match to TRBD2. CDR3 length: 17 amino acids. Germline V gene lookup returns CDR1 ENHRY and CDR2 SYGVKD. Trimming removed 4 bases from V and 4 bases from J; junction bases left unmatched: 8. The CDR3 coding sequence is TGTGCCATCAGTGCCCTAGCGGGGGGTACGGGCACCGGGGAGCTGTTTTTT. Translation: CAISALAGGTGTGELFF.

This chain links TRBV28 with TRBJ1-1; tentatively, D is TRBD1 (6 bases). The V end was cut by 2 bases, the J end by 8 bases, with 6 bases between. Germline CDR1 MDHEN, CDR2 SYDVKM. This CDR3 has 11 residues. CDR3 residues: CASSLGTEAFF. The CDR3 DNA reads as TGTGCCAGCAGTTTAGGGACAGAAGCTTTCTTT.

The rearrangement uses TRBV7-6 and TRBJ1-4; 7 bases match TRBD1. CDR3 length: 15 residues. V trimming: 1 base; J trimming: 7 bases; junction bases outside the gene matches: 6. Germline CDR1 is SGHVS and CDR2 is FNYEAQ. CDR3 nucleotide sequence: TGTGCCAGCAGCTTAGTCGCAGGGGGAAGTGAAAAACTGTTTTTT. It yields the protein CASSLVAGGSEKLFF.

The V and J genes are TRBV12-5 and TRBJ2-7; D is ambiguous. The ends were cut back, 6 bases at V and 3 bases at J, with 9 bases in the middle. The CDR3 runs to 12 residues. CDR1 is LGHNT and CDR2 is FRNRAP in the germline V gene. CDR3 DNA sequence: TGTGCTAGTGGCTTTTCAGACTACGAGCAGTACTTC. Protein product: CASGFSDYEQYF.

The V gene is TRBV2, the J gene TRBJ2-3, with 9 bases that match TRBD2. The germline V gene has CDR1 SNHLY and CDR2 FYNNEI. V lost 6 bases to trimming and J lost 4 bases; unmatched junction nucleotides: 5. CDR3 length equals 14 residues. In nucleotides, the CDR3 is TGTGCCAGCAGGAAGCGGGGGGTGGCAGATACGCAGTATTTT. Amino acid sequence: CASRKRGVADTQYF.

V is TRBV10-3 and J is TRBJ2-7, with D maybe TRBD2 (7 bases). CDR1 is ENHRY, CDR2 SYGVKD, per germline. The CDR3 extends over 17 amino acids. V gave up 10 bases and J gave up 0 bases, with 25 bases separating them. CDR3 in amino acids: CATSPRGGTVSSYEQYF. CDR3 nucleotides: TGTGCCACATCACCGAGGGGGGGAACGGTGAGCTCCTACGAGCAGTACTTC.

Comment on this clone: Other DNA sequences in this sample translate to the same CDR3. This rearrangement joins TRBV9 to TRBJ2-7, with D unclear. Germline-derived CDR1 and CDR2 are SGDLS and YYNGEE. V was clipped by 4 bases and J by 2 bases, with 7 bases between them. There are 12 residues in the CDR3. The CDR3 DNA reads TGTGCCAGCAGCCCGGGTCCCTACGAGCAGTACTTC. Its translation: CASSPGPYEQYF.

The sample holds one count of this clone. V gene TRBV7-9 combines with J gene TRBJ2-1, with 8 bases that match TRBD1. The trim removed 5 bases at V and 9 bases at J, leaving 6 bases unmatched. The CDR3 totals 13 residues. Germline CDR1 is SEHNR and CDR2 is FQNEAQ (reference sequence). For the CDR3, the DNA is TGTGCCAGCAGCGCAAACAGGGGGGCTGAGCAGTTCTTC. Amino acid sequence: CASSANRGAEQFF.

V and J are TRBV10-2 and TRBJ2-1; D might be TRBD1 (5 bases). V was trimmed by 8 bases and J by 4 bases, leaving 15 bases between them. CDR3 size: 14 residues. CDR1 is WSHSY and CDR2 is SAAADI in the germline V gene. In nucleotides, the CDR3 is TGCGCCAGCGTTGGACAAGTGGTTTACAATGAGCAGTTCTTC. Amino acids: CASVGQVVYNEQFF.

The chain combines TRBV7-9 with TRBJ1-2; D is perhaps TRBD1 (5 bases). Germline V CDR1 and CDR2: SEHNR, FQNEAQ (reference sequence). V lost 0 bases to trimming and J lost 4 bases, with 6 bases between them. There are 13 residues in the CDR3. The CDR3 is CASSLAQGYGYTF. In nucleotides, the CDR3 is TGTGCCAGCAGCTTAGCCCAGGGCTATGGCTACACCTTC. The whole variable domain, filled in from reference TRBV7-9 and TRBJ1-2, reads DTGVSQNPRHKITKRGQNVTFRCDPISEHNRLYWYRQTLGQGPEFLTYFQNEAQLEKSRLLSDRFSAERPKGSFSTLEIQRTEQGDSAMYLCASSLAQGYGYTFGSGTRLTVV.

The chain is built from TRBV7-2 and TRBJ2-2; D ambiguous. V gave up 5 bases and J gave up 7 bases, with 11 bases separating them. Germline lookup yields CDR1 SGHTA and CDR2 FQGNSA. This CDR3 spans 13 amino acids. CDR3 residues: CASSPQVGGELFF. The CDR3 bases are TGTGCCAGCAGCCCCCAGGTGGGCGGGGAGCTGTTTTTT.

The CDR3 DNA reads TGTGCCAGCAGCCATGGACAGGGTTATGGCTACACCTTC. It encodes CASSHGQGYGYTF. J is TRBJ1-2 and V is TRBV6-6; TRBD1 matches 8 bases. V was clipped by 6 bases and J by 5 bases; unmatched bases: 5. Germline CDR1 and CDR2: MNHNY and SVGAGI (reference sequence). CDR3 length: 13 residues.

The genes are TRBV2 and TRBJ2-7, with 10 bases lining up with TRBD2. V trimming: 3 bases; J trimming: 6 bases; junction bases outside the gene matches: 20. Germline V gene lookup returns CDR1 SNHLY and CDR2 FYNNEI. The CDR3 contains 19 residues. CDR3 region: CASSDPSSLASGSESEQYF. The CDR3 DNA follows: TGTGCCAGCAGTGATCCCTCCTCCCTCGCTAGCGGGAGTGAAAGCGAGCAGTACTTC.

Only a few counts were recorded for this clone. V gene TRBV2 combines with J gene TRBJ2-1; 15 bases fit TRBD2. The CDR3 sequence is 14 residues long. Germline V CDR1 and CDR2: SNHLY, FYNNEI. Trimming took 6 bases from V and 6 from J; bases not matched to a gene: 0. The CDR3 is CASRGLAGGNEQFF. CDR3 nucleotides: TGTGCCAGCAGGGGACTAGCGGGGGGCAATGAGCAGTTCTTC.

The chain has TRBV11-3 and TRBJ1-1, with unresolved D. V was trimmed by 5 bases and J by 1 base, leaving 11 bases between them. This CDR3 is built from 14 residues. Germline loops: CDR1 SGHNT, CDR2 YENEEA. Here the CDR3 reads CASSSDPRNTEAFF. DNA of the CDR3: TGTGCCAGCAGCAGCGACCCCCGGAACACTGAAGCTTTCTTT.